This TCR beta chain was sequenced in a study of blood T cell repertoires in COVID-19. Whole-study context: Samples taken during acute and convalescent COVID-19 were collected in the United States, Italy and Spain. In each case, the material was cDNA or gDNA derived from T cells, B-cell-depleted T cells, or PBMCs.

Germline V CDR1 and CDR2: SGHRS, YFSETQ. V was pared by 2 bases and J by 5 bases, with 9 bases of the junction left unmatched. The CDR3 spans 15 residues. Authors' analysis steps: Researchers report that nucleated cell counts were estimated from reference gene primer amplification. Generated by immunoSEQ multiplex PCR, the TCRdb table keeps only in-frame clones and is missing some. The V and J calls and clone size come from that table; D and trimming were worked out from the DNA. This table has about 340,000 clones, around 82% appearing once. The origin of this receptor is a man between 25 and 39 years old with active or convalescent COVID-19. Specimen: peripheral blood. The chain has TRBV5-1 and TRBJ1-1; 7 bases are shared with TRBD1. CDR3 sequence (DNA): TGCGCCAGCAGCTTAGGGACTTACAGGGGAACTGAAGCTTTCTTT. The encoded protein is CASSLGTYRGTEAFF.